The 30 T cell receptor beta chains below were found in one sample sequenced in a study of shared T cell receptors in the human thymus. Sequenced by immunoSEQ multiplex PCR; TCRdb stores in-frame clones only, minus some. The sample lists hundreds of thousands of clones; 80% to 90% were seen once. These data also featured in a second study, about human thymus T cells.

The sequenced sample consisted of thymocytes. The receptors originated from a boy younger than two with a congenital heart defect.

The chain carries TRBV29-1 and TRBJ2-2; tentative D call: TRBD1 (6 bases). The V end was cut by 5 bases, the J end by 4 bases, with 8 bases between. Germline V gene lookup returns CDR1 SQVTM and CDR2 ANQGSEA. This CDR3 has 12 residues. In DNA form, the CDR3 reads TGCAGCGTTTCAGGGGCCACCGGGGAGCTGTTTTTT. This codes for CSVSGATGELFF.

The J gene is TRBJ2-5, the V gene TRBV27; 10 bases are shared with TRBD2. The CDR3 loop spans 15 amino acids. J gave up 5 bases and V 4 bases, and 7 bases lay outside the gene matches. The germline gives CDR1 MNHEY, CDR2 SMNVEV (reference sequence). This chain's CDR3 is CASSSLAGVGETQYF. CDR3 nucleotides: TGTGCCAGCAGTTCTCTAGCGGGAGTAGGGGAGACCCAGTACTTC.

The gene calls are TRBV28 and TRBJ2-2; maybe TRBD1 (6 bases). The germline CDR1 and CDR2 sequences are MDHEN and SYDVKM. V was trimmed by 3 bases and J by 4 bases, leaving 12 bases between them. The CDR3 spans 15 residues. The CDR3 nucleotides are TGTGCCAGCAGTTTGGTTACAGGGCCCACCGGGGAGCTGTTTTTT. Translation gives CASSLVTGPTGELFF.

This clone showed up just a few times. The chain joins TRBV7-9 to TRBJ1-2; 7 nucleotides agree with TRBD1. This CDR3 spans 17 amino acids. CDR1 is SEHNR and CDR2 is FQNEAQ in the germline V gene (reference sequence). J was trimmed by 3 bases and V by 1 base; bases with no gene match: 11. CDR3 bases: TGTGCCAGCAGCTTAGGCGGGACAGTCGGTGAGTACTATGGCTACACCTTC. Protein: CASSLGGTVGEYYGYTF.

This chain joins TRBV5-1 and TRBJ2-7; TRBD2 is a possible D gene (6 bases). This CDR3 has 14 residues. The germline V and J ends were trimmed by 4 bases and 5 bases, with 16 bases remaining between them. In germline, CDR1 is SGHRS, CDR2 YFSETQ. The CDR3: CASSPVGREDEQYF. CDR3 bases: TGCGCCAGCAGCCCTGTGGGCAGGGAGGACGAGCAGTACTTC.

This clone was seen a single time. J is TRBJ1-1 and V is TRBV9; TRBD1 agrees at 9 bases. V lost 3 bases to trimming and J lost 5 bases; unmatched junction nucleotides: 5. The CDR3 loop spans 14 amino acids. Germline CDR1 and CDR2: SGDLS and YYNGEE. The CDR3 DNA reads TGTGCCAGCAGCGCAGGTGGGACAGGGACTGAAGCTTTCTTT. The encoded protein is CASSAGGTGTEAFF.

CDR3 nucleotides: TGTGCCAGCACTCAACAGGGGGCTAGCACAGATACGCAGTATTTT. It encodes CASTQQGASTDTQYF. This sequence joins TRBV6-1 and TRBJ2-3; 9 bases are a match to TRBD1. J gave up 0 bases and V 7 bases, and 5 bases lay outside the gene matches. The CDR3 runs to 15 residues. Germline CDR1 and CDR2: MNHNS and SASEGT.

This clone was recorded a few times. The chain recombines TRBV29-1 with TRBJ2-3; 9 bases line up with TRBD2. CDR1 is SQVTM, CDR2 ANQGSEA, per germline. V dropped 1 base and J dropped 1; count of bases not matched to a gene: 15. The CDR3 covers 19 residues. The CDR3 DNA reads as TGCAGCGTTGAAGGAGTTTGGAGCGGGGGGCCCGGGGGCACAGATACGCAGTATTTT. Residues: CSVEGVWSGGPGGTDTQYF.

The CDR3 DNA is TGCGCCAGCAGCCAAATTGGACAGGGAAAAACTGAAGCTTTCTTT. It encodes CASSQIGQGKTEAFF. This chain links TRBV4-1 with TRBJ1-1; TRBD1 matches at 8 bases. CDR3 length equals 15 residues. V trimming: 2 bases; J trimming: 5 bases; junction bases outside the gene matches: 7. CDR1 is MGHRA and CDR2 is YSYEKL in the germline V gene.

This chain joins TRBV19 and TRBJ2-1; TRBD2 matches 7 bases. Germline-derived CDR1 and CDR2 are LNHDA and SQIVND (reference sequence). This CDR3 region has 14 residues. Trimming removed 1 base from V and 9 bases from J; junction bases left unmatched: 6. Written as DNA, the CDR3 is TGTGCCAGTAGTATAGTCAGCGGGGCCGCTGAGCAGTTCTTC. This gives the protein CASSIVSGAAEQFF.

The chain carries TRBV7-9 and TRBJ2-7, with D possibly being TRBD2 (5 bases). The CDR3 extends over 16 amino acids. V was trimmed by 1 base and J by 2 bases, leaving 15 bases between them. Germline V gene sequence: CDR1 SEHNR, CDR2 FQNEAQ (reference sequence). CDR3 protein: CASSLVNGIQPYEQYF. The CDR3 DNA sequence: TGTGCCAGCAGCTTAGTAAACGGGATTCAGCCCTACGAGCAGTACTTC.

The chain is built from TRBV5-1 and TRBJ1-2; TRBD1 aligns across 7 bases. J lost 6 bases, V lost 6 bases, and 14 bases had no gene match. The CDR3 is 15 amino acids. The germline CDR1 and CDR2 sequences are SGHRS and YFSETQ. The CDR3 protein is CASTYEDGTVDGYTF. The CDR3, as DNA: TGCGCCAGCACCTACGAGGACGGGACAGTCGATGGCTACACCTTC.

The chain links TRBV7-9 to TRBJ2-1; D not resolved. CDR3 length equals 12 residues. Deletions cut 1 base from V and 12 bases from J, with 10 bases between. From germline, CDR1 is SEHNR and CDR2 FQNEAQ (reference sequence). For the CDR3, the DNA is TGTGCCAGCAGCTTAGGTTTGGAGCGGCAGTTCTTC. Amino acids: CASSLGLERQFF.

In DNA, the CDR3 is TGTGCCAGCAGGCCGCACGGACAGTCGTCACCCCTCCACTTT. Translated: CASRPHGQSSPLHF. The rearrangement uses TRBV6-5 and TRBJ1-6; weak D call: TRBD1 (6 bases). The CDR3 runs to 14 residues. Germline V gives CDR1 MNHEY, CDR2 SVGAGI. The V gene lost 6 bases and the J gene lost 10 bases, with 16 bases spanning the gap.

The rearrangement links TRBV10-3 to TRBJ2-1; TRBD2 matches 11 bases. Germline V gene sequence: CDR1 ENHRY, CDR2 SYGVKD. Trimming cost V 4 bases and J 3 bases; bases outside gene matches: 5. The CDR3 has 16 amino acids. DNA of the CDR3: TGTGCCATCAGTGCGGTACTAGCGGGAGACTACAATGAGCAGTTCTTC. Translation gives CAISAVLAGDYNEQFF.

This clone was recorded a few times. V usage is TRBV2 and J usage is TRBJ1-2, with TRBD1 matching 8 bases. The CDR3 sequence is 18 residues long. J gave up 0 bases and V 2 bases, and 11 bases lay outside the gene matches. CDR1 and CDR2 from the germline V gene are SNHLY and FYNNEI. The CDR3 protein is CASSESRQGAGSNYGYTF. DNA of the CDR3: TGTGCCAGCAGTGAAAGTAGGCAGGGGGCTGGGTCTAACTATGGCTACACCTTC.

The genes are TRBV7-2 and TRBJ2-5, with a weak D call TRBD1 (6 bases). The CDR3 runs to 15 residues. The ends were cut back, 4 bases at V and 2 bases at J, with 14 bases in the middle. Germline values: CDR1 SGHTA, CDR2 FQGNSA. CDR3 protein: CASSSNGGQQETQYF. The CDR3 nucleotides are TGTGCCAGCAGCTCAAACGGTGGACAGCAAGAGACCCAGTACTTC.

This clone was detected a few times. The V call is TRBV5-6, the J call TRBJ2-3; the match to TRBD2 covers 7 bases. Germline V gene data show CDR1 as SGHDT and CDR2 as YYEEEE. V gave up 0 bases and J gave up 1 base; unmatched junction bases: 8. CDR3 length: 17 residues. The CDR3 protein is CASSLAASGEGTDTQYF. The CDR3 coding sequence is TGTGCCAGCAGCTTGGCGGCTAGCGGAGAGGGCACAGATACGCAGTATTTT. The complete variable domain, with remaining parts taken from reference TRBV5-6 and TRBJ2-3, reads DAGVTQSPTHLIKTRGQQVTLRCSPKSGHDTVSWYQQALGQGPQFIFQYYEEEERQRGNFPDRFSGHQFPNYSSELNVNALLLGDSALYLCASSLAASGEGTDTQYFGPGTRLTVL.

V is TRBV25-1 and J is TRBJ2-3; maybe TRBD2 (6 bases). The CDR3 loop spans 17 amino acids. V was pared by 3 bases and J by 9 bases, with 25 bases between. Germline assignment: CDR1 MGHDK and CDR2 SYGVNS. The CDR3 protein is CASSDPRRGRQPRTQYF. The CDR3 region has the DNA TGTGCCAGCAGTGACCCCCGGAGGGGCCGCCAGCCAAGAACGCAGTATTTT.

The chain has TRBV27 and TRBJ2-7; D gene ambiguous. Germline CDR1 and CDR2: MNHEY and SMNVEV (reference sequence). The CDR3 spans 11 residues. Trimming took off 4 bases at V and 11 bases at J, with 12 bases between the two ends. This chain's CDR3 is CASSSLRQEYF. Here the CDR3 DNA reads TGTGCCAGCAGTTCCCTCCGCCAGGAGTACTTC.

This clone was found a few times. This chain links TRBV5-6 with TRBJ1-1; D not resolved. Trimming stripped 0 bases from V and 6 bases from J, with 9 bases between. Germline V CDR1 and CDR2: SGHDT, YYEEEE. The CDR3 extends over 13 amino acids. The CDR3 DNA follows: TGTGCCAGCAGCTTGGTCATAACGGCTGAAGCTTTCTTT. This gives the protein CASSLVITAEAFF.

CDR3 amino acids: CASSQEAPLAGSYNEQFF. The DNA for the CDR3 is TGCGCCAGCAGCCAAGAGGCACCCCTAGCGGGGAGCTACAATGAGCAGTTCTTC. The V and J genes are TRBV4-1 and TRBJ2-1; TRBD2 matches 9 bases. The germline V gene has CDR1 MGHRA and CDR2 YSYEKL. J was trimmed by 3 bases and V by 0 bases; bases with no gene match: 9. The CDR3 runs to 18 residues.

This sequence joins TRBV5-6 and TRBJ2-2, with 7 bases that match TRBD2. There are 18 residues in the CDR3. J lost 3 bases, V lost 5 bases, and 16 bases had no gene match. From germline, CDR1 is SGHDT and CDR2 YYEEEE. In DNA form, the CDR3 reads TGTGCCAGCAGTTTAGTGAACCTAGCGGATAGAGACACCGGGGAGCTGTTTTTT. Translation gives CASSLVNLADRDTGELFF. The full variable domain, its missing parts supplied by reference TRBV5-6 and TRBJ2-2, is DAGVTQSPTHLIKTRGQQVTLRCSPKSGHDTVSWYQQALGQGPQFIFQYYEEEERQRGNFPDRFSGHQFPNYSSELNVNALLLGDSALYLCASSLVNLADRDTGELFFGEGSRLTVL.

The chain joins TRBV7-2 to TRBJ1-2; D gene unclear. Germline CDR1 and CDR2: SGHTA and FQGNSA. The CDR3 is made up of 13 amino acids. The V end was cut by 1 base, the J end by 4 bases, with 7 bases between. This chain's CDR3 is CASSLGSSYGYTF. CDR3 sequence (DNA): TGTGCCAGCAGCTTAGGCTCCAGCTATGGCTACACCTTC.

The rearrangement links TRBV7-2 to TRBJ2-7; D possibly corresponds to TRBD2 (5 bases). CDR1 and CDR2 from the germline V gene are SGHTA and FQGNSA. The V gene lost 3 bases and the J gene lost 5 bases, with 5 bases spanning the gap. This CDR3 contains 11 residues. The CDR3 sequence is CASSFGNEQYF. The CDR3 DNA reads TGTGCCAGCAGCTTCGGGAACGAGCAGTACTTC.

The rearrangement uses TRBV21-1 and TRBJ2-3; the table's D call TRBD1 went unverified against the DNA. TRBV21-1 is a listed pseudogene. CDR3 length: 15 residues. CDR3 protein: CASSKLLDRPDTQYF. CDR3 in DNA: TGTGCCAGCAGCAAATTATTGGACAGACCTGATACGCAGTATTTT.

The chain joins TRBV2 to TRBJ1-2; 8 positions match TRBD1. This CDR3 is built from 16 residues. The V gene end was trimmed by 8 bases and the J gene end by 3 bases; junction bases not matched to a gene: 14. Germline assignment: CDR1 SNHLY and CDR2 FYNNEI. This chain's CDR3 is CASGGQAQTHYYGYTF. The CDR3 coding sequence is TGTGCCAGCGGGGGACAGGCCCAAACTCACTACTATGGCTACACCTTC.

V usage is TRBV15 and J usage is TRBJ1-3; perhaps TRBD1 as D (6 bases). V lost 8 bases and J lost 4, with 15 bases in between. The CDR3 consists of 14 residues. Germline V CDR1 and CDR2: LNHNV, YYDKDF (reference sequence). The CDR3 spells CATAGASRGNTIYF. CDR3 sequence (DNA): TGTGCCACCGCAGGGGCCTCGAGAGGAAACACCATATATTTT.

The chain carries TRBV6-1 and TRBJ2-2; D is possibly TRBD1 (6 bases). The CDR3 covers 17 residues. V lost 4 bases to trimming and J lost 5 bases, with 20 bases between them. Germline CDR1 and CDR2: MNHNS and SASEGT. In nucleotides, the CDR3 is TGTGCCAGCAGTGTGACAGGTTATATTCTAGTAACCGGGGAGCTGTTTTTT. As protein: CASSVTGYILVTGELFF.

The chain links TRBV11-2 to TRBJ2-5; weak D call: TRBD1 (6 bases). V gave up 4 bases and J gave up 5 bases, with 26 bases separating them. The CDR3 runs 18 residues. Looked up from germline, CDR1 is SGHAT and CDR2 is FQNNGV. In nucleotides, the CDR3 is TGTGCCAGCAGCTCGGACCTCCTTATGGAGAATCAGGGGGAGACCCAGTACTTC. Translated, it gives CASSSDLLMENQGETQYF. The full variable domain, rest sourced from reference TRBV11-2 and TRBJ2-5, is EAGVAQSPRYKIIEKRQSVAFWCNPISGHATLYWYQQILGQGPKLLIQFQNNGVVDDSQLPKDRFSAERLKGVDSTLKIQPAKLEDSAVYLCASSSDLLMENQGETQYFGPGTRLLVL.